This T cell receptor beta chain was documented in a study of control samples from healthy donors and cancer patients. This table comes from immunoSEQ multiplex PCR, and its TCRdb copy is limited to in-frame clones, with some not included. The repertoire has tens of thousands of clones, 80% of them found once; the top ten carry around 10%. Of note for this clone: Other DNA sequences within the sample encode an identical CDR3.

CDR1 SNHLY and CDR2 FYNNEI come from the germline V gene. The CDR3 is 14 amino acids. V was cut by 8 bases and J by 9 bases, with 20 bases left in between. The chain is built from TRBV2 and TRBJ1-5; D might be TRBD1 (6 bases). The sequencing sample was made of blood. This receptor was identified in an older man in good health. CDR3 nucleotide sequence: TGTGCCAGCCACGATCAGCCGGGGACACTGCCCCAGCATTTT. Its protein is CASHDQPGTLPQHF.